This paragraph reports one TCR beta chain. What it binds is unknown. The record originates from a study of T cell repertoires in cytomegalovirus infection. TCRdb analysed the reads with MiXCR anew, one entry per CDR3 protein. The sample holds just under 500,000 distinct CDR3 sequences, more than 30% seen once. The sequence was collected from a human donor in good health (CMV status not recorded). Some clones in this sample may be carry-over from other donors' samples. The sample consisted of cultured PBMCs, taken from culture after CMV antigen stimulation.

The CDR3 spells CSVRVAYGYTF. The CDR3 DNA reads TGCAGCGTTAGGGTAGCGTATGGCTACACCTTC. The V gene is TRBV29-1, the J gene TRBJ1-2; D is ambiguous. Per the germline V gene, CDR1 is SQVTM and CDR2 is ANQGSEA. Trimming stripped 5 bases from V and 5 bases from J, with 9 bases between. The CDR3 length is 11 residues.